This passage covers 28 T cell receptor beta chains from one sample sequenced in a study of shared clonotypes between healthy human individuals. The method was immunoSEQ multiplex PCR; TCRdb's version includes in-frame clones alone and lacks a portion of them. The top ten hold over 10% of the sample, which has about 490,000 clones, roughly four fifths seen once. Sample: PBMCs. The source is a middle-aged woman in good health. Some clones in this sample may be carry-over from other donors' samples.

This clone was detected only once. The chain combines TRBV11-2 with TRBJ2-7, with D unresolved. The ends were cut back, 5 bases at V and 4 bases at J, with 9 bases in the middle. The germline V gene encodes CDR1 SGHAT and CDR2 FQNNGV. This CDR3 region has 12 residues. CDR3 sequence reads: CASSPLGYEQYF. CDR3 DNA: TGTGCCAGCAGCCCCCTCGGATACGAGCAGTACTTC.

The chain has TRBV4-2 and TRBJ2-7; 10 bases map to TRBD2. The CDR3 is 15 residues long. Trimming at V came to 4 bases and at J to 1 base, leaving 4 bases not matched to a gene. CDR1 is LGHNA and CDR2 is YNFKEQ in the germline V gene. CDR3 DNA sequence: TGTGCCAGCAGCCGCGGGACTAGCGAATCCTACGAGCAGTACTTC. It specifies CASSRGTSESYEQYF.

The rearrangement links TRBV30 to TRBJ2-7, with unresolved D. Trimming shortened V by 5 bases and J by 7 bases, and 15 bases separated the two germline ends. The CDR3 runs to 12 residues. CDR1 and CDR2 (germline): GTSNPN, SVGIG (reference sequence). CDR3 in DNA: TGTGCCTGGGAAAAGGACCGTGGGGAGCAGTACTTC. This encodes CAWEKDRGEQYF.

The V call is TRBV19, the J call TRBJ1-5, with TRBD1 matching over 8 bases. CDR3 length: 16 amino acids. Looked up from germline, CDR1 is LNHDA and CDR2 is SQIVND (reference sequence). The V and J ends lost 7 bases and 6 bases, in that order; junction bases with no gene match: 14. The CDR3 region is CASTFLGDRTSQPQHF. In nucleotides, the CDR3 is TGTGCCAGTACCTTCTTGGGGGACAGGACGAGTCAGCCCCAGCATTTT.

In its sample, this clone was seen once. The CDR3 sequence: CASSDWQGTYEQYF. The CDR3 DNA reads as TGTGCCAGCAGTGACTGGCAGGGGACCTACGAGCAGTACTTC. The chain carries TRBV6-4 and TRBJ2-7, with D possibly TRBD1 on 6 matching bases. V lost 1 base to trimming and J lost 2 bases, with 9 bases between them. In germline, CDR1 is MRHNA, CDR2 SNTAGT. The CDR3 totals 14 residues.

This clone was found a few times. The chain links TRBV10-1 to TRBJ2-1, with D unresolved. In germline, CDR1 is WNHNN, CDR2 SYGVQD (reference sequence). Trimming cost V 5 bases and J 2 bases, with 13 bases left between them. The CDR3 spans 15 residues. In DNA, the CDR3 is TGCGCCAGCAGTACCCGAGCCTACGCCTACAATGAGCAGTTCTTC. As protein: CASSTRAYAYNEQFF.

The CDR3 DNA reads as TGCGCCAGCAGCTTAGGCGACAAAGATACGCAGTATTTT. Translating it yields CASSLGDKDTQYF. J is TRBJ2-3 and V is TRBV5-1; D not certain. The CDR3 totals 13 residues. Trimming removed 2 bases at V and 5 bases at J, with 9 bases between. Germline CDR1 SGHRS, CDR2 YFSETQ.

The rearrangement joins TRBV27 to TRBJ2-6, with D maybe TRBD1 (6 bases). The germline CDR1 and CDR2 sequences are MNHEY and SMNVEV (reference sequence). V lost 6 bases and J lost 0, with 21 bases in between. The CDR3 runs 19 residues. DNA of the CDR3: TGTGCCAGCAGCCCTTGGTTGGACAGTTTTTACTCTGGGGCCAACGTCCTGACTTTC. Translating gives CASSPWLDSFYSGANVLTF.

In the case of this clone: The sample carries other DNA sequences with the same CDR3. The CDR3 protein is CASSRTDTQYF. As DNA, the CDR3 is TGTGCCAGCAGCCGCACAGATACGCAGTATTTT. V usage is TRBV11-2 and J usage is TRBJ2-3; unclear D gene. The CDR3 has 11 residues. The V gene lost 5 bases and the J gene lost 1 base, with 1 base spanning the gap. CDR1 is SGHAT, CDR2 FQNNGV, per germline.

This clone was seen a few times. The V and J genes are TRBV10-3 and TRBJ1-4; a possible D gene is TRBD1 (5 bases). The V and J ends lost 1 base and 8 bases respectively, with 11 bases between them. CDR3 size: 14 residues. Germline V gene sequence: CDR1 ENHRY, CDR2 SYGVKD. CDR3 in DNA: TGTGCCATCAGTGAGTTGGGCGGGGCCGAAAAACTGTTTTTT. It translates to CAISELGGAEKLFF.

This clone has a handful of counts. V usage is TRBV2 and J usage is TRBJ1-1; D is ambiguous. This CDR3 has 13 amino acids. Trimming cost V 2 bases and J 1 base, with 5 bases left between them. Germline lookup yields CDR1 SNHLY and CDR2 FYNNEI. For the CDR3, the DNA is TGTGCCAGCAGTGAAAGGGAGAACACTGAAGCTTTCTTT. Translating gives CASSERENTEAFF.

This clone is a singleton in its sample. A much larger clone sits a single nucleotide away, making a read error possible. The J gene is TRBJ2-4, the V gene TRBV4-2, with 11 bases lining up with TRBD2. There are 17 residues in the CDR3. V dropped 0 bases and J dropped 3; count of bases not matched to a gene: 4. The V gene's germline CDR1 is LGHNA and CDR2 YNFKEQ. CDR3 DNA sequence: TGTGCCAGCAGCCAAGATAGCGGGAGGGTAATCAAAAACATTCAGTACTTC. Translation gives CASSQDSGRVIKNIQYF.

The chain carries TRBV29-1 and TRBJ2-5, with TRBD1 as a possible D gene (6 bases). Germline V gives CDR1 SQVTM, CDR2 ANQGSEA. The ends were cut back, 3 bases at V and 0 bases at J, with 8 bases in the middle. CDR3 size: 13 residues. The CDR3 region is CSVDRGNQETQYF. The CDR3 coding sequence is TGCAGCGTTGATAGGGGGAACCAAGAGACCCAGTACTTC.

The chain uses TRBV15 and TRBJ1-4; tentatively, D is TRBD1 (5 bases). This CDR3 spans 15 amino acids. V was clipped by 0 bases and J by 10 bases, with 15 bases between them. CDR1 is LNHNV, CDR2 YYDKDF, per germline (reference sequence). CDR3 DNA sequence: TGTGCCACCAGCAGAGAGGTCAGGGTTGGGGGAAAACTGTTTTTT. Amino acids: CATSREVRVGGKLFF.

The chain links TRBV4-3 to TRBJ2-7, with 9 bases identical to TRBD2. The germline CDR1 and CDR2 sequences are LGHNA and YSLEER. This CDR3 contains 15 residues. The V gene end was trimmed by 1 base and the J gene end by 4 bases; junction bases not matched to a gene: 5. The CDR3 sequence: CASSQVTSGPYEQYF. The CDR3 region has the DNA TGCGCCAGCAGCCAAGTTACTAGCGGGCCTTACGAGCAGTACTTC.

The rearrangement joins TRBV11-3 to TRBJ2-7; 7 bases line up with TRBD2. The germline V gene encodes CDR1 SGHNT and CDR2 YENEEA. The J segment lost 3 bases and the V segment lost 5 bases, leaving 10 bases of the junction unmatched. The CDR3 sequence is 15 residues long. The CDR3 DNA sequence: TGTGCCAGCAGCCCGAGAGGGAGCGGGGACTACGAGCAGTACTTC. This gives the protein CASSPRGSGDYEQYF.

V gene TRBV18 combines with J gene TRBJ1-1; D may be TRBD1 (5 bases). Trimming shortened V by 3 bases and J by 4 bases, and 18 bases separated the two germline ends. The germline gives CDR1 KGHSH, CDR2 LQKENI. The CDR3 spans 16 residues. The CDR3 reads CASSPSGDQVGTEAFF. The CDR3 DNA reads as TGTGCCAGCTCACCGTCGGGGGATCAGGTTGGCACTGAAGCTTTCTTT. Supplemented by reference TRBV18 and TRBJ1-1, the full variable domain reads NAGVMQNPRHLVRRRGQEARLRCSPMKGHSHVYWYRQLPEEGLKFMVYLQKENIIDESGMPKERFSAEFPKEGPSILRIQQVVRGDSAAYFCASSPSGDQVGTEAFFGQGTRLTVV.

This chain's CDR3 is CASSSIARNTGELFF. The CDR3, as DNA: TGTGCCAGCAGCTCGATAGCGAGGAACACCGGGGAGCTGTTTTTT. The chain is built from TRBV7-2 and TRBJ2-2; possibly TRBD2 for D (5 bases). The length of the CDR3 is 15 residues. Trimming stripped 4 bases from V and 1 base from J, with 10 bases between. The germline gives CDR1 SGHTA, CDR2 FQGNSA. Together with reference TRBV7-2 and TRBJ2-2, the CDR3 gives the full variable domain: GAGVSQSPSNKVTEKGKDVELRCDPISGHTALYWYRQSLGQGLEFLIYFQGNSAPDKSGLPSDRFSAERTGGSVSTLTIQRTQQEDSAVYLCASSSIARNTGELFFGEGSRLTVL.

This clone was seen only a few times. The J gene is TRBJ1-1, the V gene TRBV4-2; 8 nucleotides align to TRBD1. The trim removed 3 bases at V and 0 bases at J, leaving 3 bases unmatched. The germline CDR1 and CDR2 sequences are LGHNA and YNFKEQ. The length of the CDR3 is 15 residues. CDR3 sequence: CASSHGTGMNTEAFF. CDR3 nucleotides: TGTGCCAGCAGCCATGGGACAGGCATGAACACTGAAGCTTTCTTT.

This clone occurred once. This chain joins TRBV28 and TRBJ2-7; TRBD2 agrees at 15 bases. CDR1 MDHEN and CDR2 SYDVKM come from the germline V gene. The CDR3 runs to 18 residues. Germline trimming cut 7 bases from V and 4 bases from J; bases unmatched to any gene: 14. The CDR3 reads CASKLKRTSGRARYEQYF. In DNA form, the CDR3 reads TGTGCCAGCAAACTAAAAAGGACTAGCGGGAGGGCCCGGTACGAGCAGTACTTC.

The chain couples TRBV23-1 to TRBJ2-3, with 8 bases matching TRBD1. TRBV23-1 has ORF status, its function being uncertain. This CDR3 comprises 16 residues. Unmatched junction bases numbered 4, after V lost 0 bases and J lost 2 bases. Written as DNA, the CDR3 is TGCGCCAGCAGTCAATCACGACAGGGGCCCACAGATACGCAGTATTTT. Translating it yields CASSQSRQGPTDTQYF.

CDR3 nucleotide sequence: TGCAGCGCCGGGACCCTGAACACTGAAGCTTTCTTT. Encoded protein: CSAGTLNTEAFF. This chain connects TRBV29-1 to TRBJ1-1; D possibly corresponds to TRBD1 (5 bases). The CDR3 totals 12 residues. From germline, CDR1 is SQVTM and CDR2 ANQGSEA. V lost 7 bases, J lost 0 bases, and 9 bases lay in between.

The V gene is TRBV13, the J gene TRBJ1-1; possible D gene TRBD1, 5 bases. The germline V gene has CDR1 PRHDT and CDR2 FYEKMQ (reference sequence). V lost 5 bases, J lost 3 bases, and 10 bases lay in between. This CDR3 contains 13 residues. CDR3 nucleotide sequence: TGTGCCAGCAGCCTGATGGGGGACACTGAAGCTTTCTTT. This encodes CASSLMGDTEAFF.

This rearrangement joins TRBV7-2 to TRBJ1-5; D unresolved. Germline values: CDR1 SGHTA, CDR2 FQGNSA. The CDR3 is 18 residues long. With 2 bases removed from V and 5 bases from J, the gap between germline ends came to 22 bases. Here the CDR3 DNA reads TGTGCCAGCAGCTTATGGGCAACTTTAGGAGGAGCGCATCAGCCCCAGCATTTT. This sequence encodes CASSLWATLGGAHQPQHF.

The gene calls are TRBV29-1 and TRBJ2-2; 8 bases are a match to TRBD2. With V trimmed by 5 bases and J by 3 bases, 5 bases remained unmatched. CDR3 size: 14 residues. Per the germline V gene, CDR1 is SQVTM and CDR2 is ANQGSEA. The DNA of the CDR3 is TGCAGCGTTCGGTCTAGCGGGCACACCGGGGAGCTGTTTTTT. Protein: CSVRSSGHTGELFF.

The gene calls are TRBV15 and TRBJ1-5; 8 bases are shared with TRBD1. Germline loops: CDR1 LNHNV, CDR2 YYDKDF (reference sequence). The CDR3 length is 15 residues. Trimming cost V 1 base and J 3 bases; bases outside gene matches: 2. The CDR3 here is CATSRGTGPNQPQHF. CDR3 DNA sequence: TGTGCCACCAGCAGAGGGACAGGGCCCAATCAGCCCCAGCATTTT. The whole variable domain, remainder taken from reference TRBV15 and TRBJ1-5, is DAMVIQNPRYQVTQFGKPVTLSCSQTLNHNVMYWYQQKSSQAPKLLFHYYDKDFNNEADTPDNFQSRRPNTSFCFLDIRSPGLGDTAMYLCATSRGTGPNQPQHFGDGTRLSIL.

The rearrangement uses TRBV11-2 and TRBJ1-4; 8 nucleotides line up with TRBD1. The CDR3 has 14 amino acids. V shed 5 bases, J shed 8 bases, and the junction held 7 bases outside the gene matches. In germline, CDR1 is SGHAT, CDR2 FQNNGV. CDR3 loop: CASSIGQGGEKLFF. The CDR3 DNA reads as TGTGCCAGCAGCATCGGACAGGGTGGAGAAAAACTGTTTTTT.

The CDR3 DNA reads TGCGCCAGCAGCACCCACTACGAGCAGTACTTC. Its translation: CASSTHYEQYF. The gene calls are TRBV5-1 and TRBJ2-7; D remains unclear. From germline, CDR1 is SGHRS and CDR2 YFSETQ. Trimming removed 4 bases from V and 3 bases from J, with 5 bases in between. This CDR3 has 11 amino acids.